This is a list of T cell receptor beta chains from one sample in a study of beta chain features in type 1 diabetes. Data came from immunoSEQ multiplex PCR; TCRdb stores just in-frame clones and leaves some out. The sample holds approximately 380,000 clones; about 16% are singletons and the top ten take approximately 0.02%. Sequenced sample: naive CD4+ T cells from blood. These receptors were taken from a woman aged 18-29 years in good health. Both conserved end residues are part of each CDR3. The D gene is left open where the match is weak. Clone size is stated in some rows and not others, as once, few, many or a class when expanded.

abundance: few; v_gene: TRBV29-1; d_gene: TRBD2; j_gene: TRBJ2-1; CDR3nt: TGCAGCGCGTCGGGACTAGCGGAATACAATGAGCAGTTCTTC; CDR3aa: CSASGLAEYNEQFF
abundance: -; v_gene: TRBV15; d_gene: -; j_gene: TRBJ2-2; CDR3nt: TGTGCCACCAGCCGGACAACCGGGGAGCTGTTTTTT; CDR3aa: CATSRTTGELFF
abundance: few; v_gene: TRBV4-2; d_gene: -; j_gene: TRBJ2-3; CDR3nt: TGTGCCAGCAGCCAAGATCTGCGGTCCACAGATACGCAGTATTTT; CDR3aa: CASSQDLRSTDTQYF
abundance: -; v_gene: TRBV30; d_gene: TRBD1; j_gene: TRBJ1-4; CDR3nt: TGTGCCTGGGGGGGCACAGGGGTTAATGAAAAACTGTTTTTT; CDR3aa: CAWGGTGVNEKLFF
abundance: -; v_gene: TRBV9; d_gene: -; j_gene: TRBJ2-1; CDR3nt: TGTGCCAGCAGCGTAGCGCCCCTAGGCGAAGGTGAGCAGTTCTTC; CDR3aa: CASSVAPLGEGEQFF
abundance: -; v_gene: TRBV7-9; d_gene: -; j_gene: TRBJ2-3; CDR3nt: TGTGCCAGCAGCTTTCACGAGGGAGATACGCAGTATTTT; CDR3aa: CASSFHEGDTQYF
abundance: few; v_gene: TRBV7-9; d_gene: -; j_gene: TRBJ2-5; CDR3nt: TGTGCCAGCAGCACGCCGCACAGGGTTCAAGAGACCCAGTACTTC; CDR3aa: CASSTPHRVQETQYF
abundance: few; v_gene: TRBV12-5; d_gene: TRBD2; j_gene: TRBJ2-1; CDR3nt: TGTGCTAGTGGTGCCTACAGGACTAGCGGGAGGGTCCATGAGCAGTTCTTC; CDR3aa: CASGAYRTSGRVHEQFF
abundance: -; v_gene: TRBV2; d_gene: -; j_gene: TRBJ2-3; CDR3nt: TGTGCCAGCTCGGGATACGATACGCAGTATTTT; CDR3aa: CASSGYDTQYF
abundance: few; v_gene: TRBV29-1; d_gene: TRBD2; j_gene: TRBJ2-3; CDR3nt: TGCAGCATCAGGGGAGCGGGAGCCACAGATACGCAGTATTTT; CDR3aa: CSIRGAGATDTQYF
abundance: -; v_gene: TRBV7-9; d_gene: TRBD2; j_gene: TRBJ2-5; CDR3nt: TGTGCCAGCACCACTAGCGGGAAACAAGAGACCCAGTACTTC; CDR3aa: CASTTSGKQETQYF
abundance: few; v_gene: TRBV4-1; d_gene: -; j_gene: TRBJ2-3; CDR3nt: TGCGCCAGCAGCCAAGAAAAGCCCTATGCGCAGTATTTT; CDR3aa: CASSQEKPYAQYF
abundance: -; v_gene: TRBV28; d_gene: -; j_gene: TRBJ1-2; CDR3nt: TGTGCCAGCAGTTATGGGGGAGGCCTAGACTATGGCTACACCTTC; CDR3aa: CASSYGGGLDYGYTF
abundance: few; v_gene: TRBV19; d_gene: TRBD1; j_gene: TRBJ1-1; CDR3nt: TGTGCCAGTAGTACGGACAGGGGGGCCGCTGAAGCTTTCTTT; CDR3aa: CASSTDRGAAEAFF
abundance: few; v_gene: TRBV30; d_gene: TRBD2; j_gene: TRBJ2-5; CDR3nt: TGTGCCTGGTTATCCGGGACTAGCGTTATCGAGACCCAGTACTTC; CDR3aa: CAWLSGTSVIETQYF
abundance: few; v_gene: TRBV29-1; d_gene: -; j_gene: TRBJ1-1; CDR3nt: TGCAGCGTTGTTCACCCGGGTTTCATGAACACTGAAGCTTTCTTT; CDR3aa: CSVVHPGFMNTEAFF
abundance: -; v_gene: TRBV7-2; d_gene: -; j_gene: TRBJ2-2; CDR3nt: TGTGCCAGCCACGCCCAGGGTTTTGGCGGGGAGCTGTTTTTT; CDR3aa: CASHAQGFGGELFF
abundance: -; v_gene: TRBV30; d_gene: -; j_gene: TRBJ1-2; CDR3nt: TGTGCCTGGAGTTCGATTCCCTGGACAGAGAACTATGGCTACACCTTC; CDR3aa: CAWSSIPWTENYGYTF
abundance: few; v_gene: TRBV5-1; d_gene: -; j_gene: TRBJ1-5; CDR3nt: TGCGCCAGCAGCCTCGACAGCAAAGGGCCCCAGCATTTT; CDR3aa: CASSLDSKGPQHF
abundance: few; v_gene: TRBV5-1; d_gene: TRBD2; j_gene: TRBJ2-3; CDR3nt: TGCGCCAGCAGCTTGGGGGGACTAGCGGGAGCAGATACGCAGTATTTT; CDR3aa: CASSLGGLAGADTQYF
abundance: -; v_gene: TRBV7-2; d_gene: TRBD2; j_gene: TRBJ2-2; CDR3nt: TGTGCCAGCAGCTTAGTGAGGGTAGCGGGAGTTCCCGGGGAGCTGTTTTTT; CDR3aa: CASSLVRVAGVPGELFF
abundance: -; v_gene: TRBV30; d_gene: -; j_gene: TRBJ2-3; CDR3nt: TGTGCCTGGAGAAGGAGCGTCATTAGCACAGATACGCAGTATTTT; CDR3aa: CAWRRSVISTDTQYF
abundance: -; v_gene: TRBV30; d_gene: -; j_gene: TRBJ2-2; CDR3nt: TGTGCCTGGAATCTTCCGGGAATCACCGGGGAGCTGTTTTTT; CDR3aa: CAWNLPGITGELFF
abundance: -; v_gene: TRBV29-1; d_gene: TRBD1; j_gene: TRBJ2-5; CDR3nt: TGCAGCGTTGAAGATCTAAGGGGGCTTGGAGAGACCCAGTACTTC; CDR3aa: CSVEDLRGLGETQYF
abundance: -; v_gene: TRBV7-2; d_gene: -; j_gene: TRBJ1-5; CDR3nt: TGTGCCAGCAGCGACGGACAGTTAAATCAGCCCCAGCATTTT; CDR3aa: CASSDGQLNQPQHF
abundance: -; v_gene: TRBV15; d_gene: -; j_gene: TRBJ2-7; CDR3nt: TGTGCCACCAGCAGAGACGCGGGGCTCCGTGTGGAGCAGTACTTC; CDR3aa: CATSRDAGLRVEQYF
abundance: -; v_gene: TRBV30; d_gene: -; j_gene: TRBJ1-5; CDR3nt: TGTGCCTGGAGTCCAGATAGCAATCAGCCCCAGCATTTT; CDR3aa: CAWSPDSNQPQHF
abundance: -; v_gene: TRBV5-1; d_gene: -; j_gene: TRBJ1-2; CDR3nt: TGCGCCAGCAGCCAAGAGACAGGATATGGCTACACCTTC; CDR3aa: CASSQETGYGYTF
abundance: few; v_gene: TRBV10-3; d_gene: TRBD1; j_gene: TRBJ1-1; CDR3nt: TGTGCCATCAGTGGGACAGGGGTGGGGAACACTGAAGCTTTCTTT; CDR3aa: CAISGTGVGNTEAFF
abundance: -; v_gene: TRBV29-1; d_gene: TRBD2; j_gene: TRBJ2-1; CDR3nt: TGCAGCGTTGTTCCTAGCGGGATGCCGCATGAGCAGTTCTTC; CDR3aa: CSVVPSGMPHEQFF
abundance: -; v_gene: TRBV9; d_gene: -; j_gene: TRBJ2-3; CDR3nt: TGTGCCAGCAGCGAAAACAGGTATACGCAGTATTTT; CDR3aa: CASSENRYTQYF
abundance: -; v_gene: TRBV4-1; d_gene: TRBD1; j_gene: TRBJ1-1; CDR3nt: TGCGCCAGCAGCCGGACTCCCGGGACAGGGGGCTACAACACTGAAGCTTTCTTT; CDR3aa: CASSRTPGTGGYNTEAFF
abundance: -; v_gene: TRBV29-1; d_gene: TRBD1; j_gene: TRBJ1-4; CDR3nt: TGCAGCTGGACAGGGAACAACGAAAAACTGTTTTTT; CDR3aa: CSWTGNNEKLFF
abundance: -; v_gene: TRBV25-1; d_gene: TRBD2; j_gene: TRBJ2-1; CDR3nt: TGTGCCAGCAGTCAGGGGACTAGCGGATACAATGAGCAGTTCTTC; CDR3aa: CASSQGTSGYNEQFF
abundance: few; v_gene: TRBV4-3; d_gene: -; j_gene: TRBJ1-5; CDR3nt: TGCGCCAGCAGCCAAGGGTCAGTTAGCAATCAGCCCCAGCATTTT; CDR3aa: CASSQGSVSNQPQHF
abundance: -; v_gene: TRBV29-1; d_gene: -; j_gene: TRBJ1-2; CDR3nt: TGCAGCGTTGTGACGCCGGGTTACTATGGCTACACCTTC; CDR3aa: CSVVTPGYYGYTF
abundance: few; v_gene: TRBV29-1; d_gene: -; j_gene: TRBJ2-7; CDR3nt: TGCAGCGTAGGGACACCTCACGGATACGAGCAGTACTTC; CDR3aa: CSVGTPHGYEQYF
abundance: -; v_gene: TRBV9; d_gene: TRBD1; j_gene: TRBJ1-1; CDR3nt: TGTGCCAGCAGCGTAGTAGACAGGGGGTCCACTGAAGCTTTCTTT; CDR3aa: CASSVVDRGSTEAFF
abundance: few; v_gene: TRBV30; d_gene: -; j_gene: TRBJ2-7; CDR3nt: TGTGCCTGGAGTGTGGGGGGAACCTACGAGCAGTACTTC; CDR3aa: CAWSVGGTYEQYF
abundance: few; v_gene: TRBV7-9; d_gene: TRBD2; j_gene: TRBJ2-7; CDR3nt: TGTGCCAGCAGCCGGGCCACTAGCGGGTTCTCCTACGAGCAGTACTTC; CDR3aa: CASSRATSGFSYEQYF
abundance: once; v_gene: TRBV4-3; d_gene: -; j_gene: TRBJ1-2; CDR3nt: TGCGCCAGCAGCCATATTGGCTACACCTTC; CDR3aa: CASSHIGYTF
abundance: few; v_gene: TRBV12-5; d_gene: -; j_gene: TRBJ2-1; CDR3nt: TGTGCTAGTTTCAGGGCCAACTACAATGAGCAGTTCTTC; CDR3aa: CASFRANYNEQFF
abundance: -; v_gene: TRBV7-8; d_gene: TRBD1; j_gene: TRBJ2-5; CDR3nt: TGTGCCAGCAGCTTAACAGGGGCCGGGGAGACCCAGTACTTC; CDR3aa: CASSLTGAGETQYF
abundance: -; v_gene: TRBV29-1; d_gene: -; j_gene: TRBJ1-2; CDR3nt: TGCAGCGTTGAGCCCCTGTACAGTTTGTATGGCTACACCTTC; CDR3aa: CSVEPLYSLYGYTF
abundance: -; v_gene: TRBV30; d_gene: TRBD2; j_gene: TRBJ2-4; CDR3nt: TGTGCCTTCGGACTAGCGGGGCAAAACATTCAGTACTTC; CDR3aa: CAFGLAGQNIQYF
abundance: few; v_gene: TRBV29-1; d_gene: -; j_gene: TRBJ2-2; CDR3nt: TGCAGCCTACGGACTATCAACGGGGAGCTGTTTTTT; CDR3aa: CSLRTINGELFF
abundance: -; v_gene: TRBV5-1; d_gene: TRBD2; j_gene: TRBJ2-1; CDR3nt: TGCGCCAGCAGCTTGTTACTAGCGACCTACAATGAGCAGTTCTTC; CDR3aa: CASSLLLATYNEQFF